A single sample is the source of the 3 T cell receptor beta chains below, sequenced in a study of identical twins listed by TCRdb under 2016. Libraries were built with 5' RACE. This sample was sequenced with an Illumina HiSeq 2000. TCRdb cleaned the public reads at Q25 with fastp, built clones with MiXCR and kept in-frame beta chains. A single entry per CDR3 protein holds the most common genes and DNA from its merged rows. The sample table shows hundreds of thousands of distinct CDR3 sequences, and 8.5% to 9.5% are seen once. Roughly 0.9% of the sample comes from the top ten. These data were also filed under a second study, of yellow fever vaccine responses in identical twins.

The sequencing input was PBMCs. Every receptor here comes from a woman aged 18-35 years in good health.

This clonotype appeared many times. The V call is TRBV7-9, the J call TRBJ2-7; TRBD1 is a possible D gene (5 bases). Looked up from germline, CDR1 is SEHNR and CDR2 is FQNEAQ (reference sequence). The CDR3 runs 13 residues. With 3 bases removed from V and 1 base from J, the gap between germline ends came to 7 bases. The CDR3 DNA is TGTGCCAGCAGCTTCGACAGTTCCTACGAGCAGTACTTC. This codes for CASSFDSSYEQYF.

This clonotype has just a few counts. The V gene is TRBV6-2 or TRBV6-3, the J gene TRBJ1-1, with TRBD1 matching over 8 bases. Germline V CDR1 and CDR2: MNHEY, SVGEGT. The CDR3 is 16 amino acids. V gave up 7 bases and J gave up 3 bases; unmatched junction bases: 13. Here the CDR3 DNA reads TGTGCCAGCACCCCTTTCCTGGACAGGGTAGACACTGAAGCTTTCTTT. Protein product: CASTPFLDRVDTEAFF.

The J gene is TRBJ2-5, the V gene TRBV6-2 or TRBV6-3, with 10 bases that match TRBD2. CDR3 length equals 15 residues. From germline, CDR1 is MNHEY and CDR2 SVGEGT. The trim removed 2 bases at V and 5 bases at J, leaving 5 bases unmatched. The CDR3 region has the DNA TGTGCCAGCAGTTACAGCGGGGGGGCGTCGGAGACCCAGTACTTC. Translated, it gives CASSYSGGASETQYF.